These 2 T cell receptor beta chains share one sample of origin, sequenced in a study of early T cells in non-severe SARS-CoV-2 infection. TCRdb re-analysed the 5' RACE reads in MiXCR, keeping a single row per CDR3 protein. The sample records tens of thousands of distinct CDR3 sequences, roughly 12% being singletons. The sequencing input was whole blood. These receptor sequences come from an adult who was a healthcare worker with PCR-confirmed SARS-CoV-2 infection or an uninfected control (not recorded which).

This clonotype was found a few times. J is TRBJ2-3 and V is TRBV7-9, with 11 bases lining up with TRBD2. The CDR3 has 18 amino acids. From germline, CDR1 is SEHNR and CDR2 FQNEAQ (reference sequence). After removal of 0 bases from V and 4 bases from J, the junction contained 9 bases not matched to a gene. The CDR3 sequence is CASSLALGASGRSDTQYF. The CDR3 DNA sequence: TGTGCCAGCAGCTTAGCGCTTGGGGCTAGCGGGAGGTCAGATACGCAGTATTTT.

This clonotype was detected a few times. The chain carries TRBV6-5 and TRBJ2-6; D not resolved. The germline gives CDR1 MNHEY, CDR2 SVGAGI. V lost 2 bases to trimming and J lost 2 bases, with 1 base between them. This CDR3 has 13 residues. Written as DNA, the CDR3 is TGTGCCAGCAGTTACGCTGGGGCCAACGTCCTGACTTTC. Translation gives CASSYAGANVLTF.